Each of the 24 T cell receptor beta chains below was sequenced from the same sample in a study of read filtering for tumor transcriptome and immune sequencing. From approximately 430 ng of RNA, a library with molecular barcoded alpha/delta and beta/gamma adaptors was made. In TCRdb, the reads were re-called with MiXCR into one record per CDR3 protein. The sample has more than 45,000 distinct CDR3 sequences; roughly 19% are singletons. Sequenced: a population of CD138-negative cells sorted from bone marrow. Every receptor here comes from a donor at least 40 years old with multiple myeloma.

This clonotype was counted between two and nine times. This CDR3 reads CASSIDSLGRGRQPQHF. CDR3 nucleotide sequence: TGTGCCAGTAGTATAGATTCCCTGGGCAGGGGGCGTCAGCCCCAGCATTTT. The chain recombines TRBV19 with TRBJ1-5; 8 nucleotides line up with TRBD1. J lost 6 bases, V lost 0 bases, and 10 bases had no gene match. The CDR3 is 17 residues long. In germline, CDR1 is LNHDA, CDR2 SQIVND (reference sequence).

This clonotype was observed many times. The chain recombines TRBV13 with TRBJ2-3; tentatively, D is TRBD2 (5 bases). V was cut by 8 bases and J by 0 bases, with 18 bases left in between. The CDR3 runs 16 residues. Germline V gene lookup returns CDR1 PRHDT and CDR2 FYEKMQ (reference sequence). CDR3 loop: CASSRQERTSTDTQYF. In nucleotides, the CDR3 is TGTGCCAGCTCGCGCCAGGAGCGGACTAGCACAGATACGCAGTATTTT.

Concerning this clonotype itself: Without the conserved terminal phenylalanine or tryptophan, this CDR3 likely stems from a read error. J is TRBJ1-1 and V is TRBV7-9; D is unclear. Germline V lookup: CDR1 SEHNR, CDR2 FQNEAQ (reference sequence). The CDR3 has 13 amino acids. CDR3 nucleotides: TGTGCCTGCAGCTTAGGCAAGAACACTGAAGCTTTCATT. It codes for CACSLGKNTEAFI.

This clonotype was recorded many times. J is TRBJ2-5 and V is TRBV11-2; weak D call: TRBD1 (6 bases). The CDR3 totals 14 residues. Germline CDR1 and CDR2: SGHAT and FQNNGV. V dropped 5 bases and J dropped 2 bases, with 12 bases sitting between them. The CDR3 reads CASSRQDLQETQYF. CDR3 DNA sequence: TGTGCCAGCAGCCGACAGGACCTACAAGAGACCCAGTACTTC. The whole variable domain, remainder taken from reference TRBV11-2 and TRBJ2-5, is EAGVAQSPRYKIIEKRQSVAFWCNPISGHATLYWYQQILGQGPKLLIQFQNNGVVDDSQLPKDRFSAERLKGVDSTLKIQPAKLEDSAVYLCASSRQDLQETQYFGPGTRLLVL.

The genes are TRBV5-1 and TRBJ2-7; D is uncertain. The germline gives CDR1 SGHRS, CDR2 YFSETQ. With 1 base removed from V and 2 bases from J, the gap between germline ends came to 13 bases. The CDR3 has 15 amino acids. For the CDR3, the DNA is TGCGCCAGCAGCTTGCTCTCGGTGAGGCCCTACGAGCAGTACTTC. It yields the protein CASSLLSVRPYEQYF.

This clonotype was seen many times. The chain joins TRBV5-8 to TRBJ2-3; no definite D call. V lost 0 bases and J 1 base, leaving 3 bases between the germline ends. CDR1 is SGHTS, CDR2 YDEGEE, per germline. This CDR3 region has 13 residues. CDR3 nucleotides: TGTGCCAGCAGCTTGGTAGGCACAGATACGCAGTATTTT. Amino acid sequence: CASSLVGTDTQYF.

The V call is TRBV6-5, the J call TRBJ2-3, with 8 bases lining up with TRBD1. CDR3 length: 14 amino acids. Germline V gives CDR1 MNHEY, CDR2 SVGAGI. Unmatched junction bases numbered 4, after V lost 5 bases and J lost 3 bases. The CDR3 reads CASSLDRVTDTQYF. The CDR3 DNA sequence: TGTGCCAGCAGTCTGGACAGGGTTACAGATACGCAGTATTTT.

The chain recombines TRBV12-3 or TRBV12-4 with TRBJ1-5, with D unresolved. The CDR3 sequence is 14 residues long. V shed 5 bases and J shed 2 bases, with 10 bases lying between them. The chain's CDR3 is CASSLGIGNQPQHF. Written as DNA, the CDR3 is TGTGCCAGCAGTCTAGGCATAGGCAATCAGCCCCAGCATTTT.

This clonotype was picked up many times. The chain employs TRBV10-3 and TRBJ2-1; 11 positions match TRBD1. Germline values: CDR1 ENHRY, CDR2 SYGVKD. J gave up 7 bases and V 2 bases, and 13 bases lay outside the gene matches. CDR3 length equals 18 residues. The CDR3 reads CAISEQYTGTGGKNEQFF. Written as DNA, the CDR3 is TGTGCCATCAGTGAGCAGTACACCGGGACAGGGGGTAAAAATGAGCAGTTCTTC.

This clonotype was counted ten times or more. The chain employs TRBV2 and TRBJ1-1; the D is unclear. With 8 bases removed from V and 4 bases from J, the gap between germline ends came to 11 bases. The CDR3 sequence is 12 residues long. Germline V gives CDR1 SNHLY, CDR2 FYNNEI. The CDR3 DNA reads TGTGCCAGCGGAGGTGGTGGCACTGAAGCTTTCTTT. Its translation is CASGGGGTEAFF.

This clonotype appeared many times. The rearrangement joins TRBV11-2 to TRBJ1-2; D remains ambiguous. The germline V and J ends were trimmed by 5 bases and 3 bases, with 10 bases remaining between them. Germline V gene sequence: CDR1 SGHAT, CDR2 FQNNGV. The CDR3 totals 13 residues. The CDR3 reads CASSPSFDYGYTF. The CDR3 nucleotides are TGTGCCAGCAGCCCCAGTTTCGACTATGGCTACACCTTC.

In this sample, this clonotype turned up many times. This chain uses TRBV12-3 or TRBV12-4 with TRBJ1-1, with 8 bases aligning to TRBD1. This CDR3 has 17 residues. The V segment lost 4 bases and the J segment 2 bases; nucleotides outside the gene matches: 12. The CDR3 sequence: CASSSPGGAVGNTEAFF. CDR3 DNA sequence: TGTGCCAGCAGTTCACCAGGGGGCGCGGTTGGAAACACTGAAGCTTTCTTT.

This clonotype has at least ten counts. The V call is TRBV29-1, the J call TRBJ2-5; possible D gene TRBD2, 6 bases. The CDR3 sequence is 14 residues long. V was shortened by 0 bases and J by 5 bases, with 13 bases between the two germline ends. Germline loops: CDR1 SQVTM, CDR2 ANQGSEA. CDR3 in DNA: TGCAGCGTTGAAGAGGGAGGCAGGCGGGAGACCCAGTACTTC. This encodes CSVEEGGRRETQYF.

This clonotype appeared many times. This sequence joins TRBV7-9 and TRBJ2-5, with a possible D match to TRBD2 (5 bases). CDR1 is SEHNR and CDR2 is FQNEAQ in the germline V gene (reference sequence). Trimming took 2 bases from V and 4 from J, leaving 14 bases between them. The CDR3 is made up of 15 amino acids. The CDR3 sequence: CASSLWSSRGETQYF. The CDR3 DNA reads as TGTGCCAGCAGCTTATGGTCTAGTCGGGGAGAGACCCAGTACTTC.

This clonotype was observed many times. This chain links TRBV20-1 with TRBJ1-2; the match to TRBD1 covers 7 bases. This CDR3 contains 14 residues. The V and J ends lost 6 bases and 4 bases, in that order; junction bases with no gene match: 11. The germline gives CDR1 DFQATT, CDR2 SNEGSKA (reference sequence). This chain's CDR3 is CSAPEGGKAYGYTF. The CDR3 region has the DNA TGCAGTGCCCCCGAAGGGGGCAAGGCCTATGGCTACACCTTC.

This clonotype appeared many times. The genes are TRBV11-2 and TRBJ1-1, with 8 bases identical to TRBD1. The J call may be incorrect, as the DNA end agrees better with TRBJ1-6. The CDR3 contains 14 residues. Germline lookup yields CDR1 SGHAT and CDR2 FQNNGV. CDR3 residues: CASSLGTGPSPLHF. The DNA for the CDR3 is TGTGCCAGCAGCTTAGGGACAGGGCCATCACCCCTCCACTTT.

The table lists this clonotype with many counts. V and J are TRBV19 and TRBJ2-2, with no clear D. The CDR3 loop spans 14 amino acids. Looked up from germline, CDR1 is LNHDA and CDR2 is SQIVND (reference sequence). The ends were cut back, 5 bases at V and 2 bases at J, with 9 bases in the middle. This CDR3 reads CASSQQTNTGELFF. CDR3 nucleotide sequence: TGTGCCAGTAGTCAGCAGACAAACACCGGGGAGCTGTTTTTT.

Many counts were recorded for this clonotype. The V gene is TRBV20-1, the J gene TRBJ2-1; no firm D call. This CDR3 is built from 12 residues. Germline V gene sequence: CDR1 DFQATT, CDR2 SNEGSKA (reference sequence). The V gene lost 3 bases and the J gene lost 5 bases, with 8 bases spanning the gap. CDR3 sequence (DNA): TGCAGTGCTAGCCCGAGCAACAATGAGCAGTTCTTC. Residues: CSASPSNNEQFF.

Points on this clonotype: With only one base between it and a far larger clone, this is likely a read error. This sequence joins TRBV29-1 and TRBJ1-4; no firm D call. TRBJ2-3 matches the DNA end more closely, so the J call is doubtful. Per the germline V gene, CDR1 is SQVTM and CDR2 is ANQGSEA. The CDR3 has 10 amino acids. As DNA, the CDR3 is TGCAGCGGCGCGGATCATGCGCAGTATTTT. This gives the protein CSGADHAQYF.

Regarding this clonotype: A much bigger clone sits one base away, suggesting this may be a read error. The V call is TRBV19, the J call TRBJ2-3; a weak D match, TRBD2 (5 bases). This CDR3 has 15 amino acids. Germline CDR1 reads LNHDA; CDR2 reads SQIVND (reference sequence). Trimming cost V 1 base and J 1 base, with 9 bases left between them. The CDR3 spells CASSIGGVRTDTQYF. CDR3 coding DNA: TGTGCCAGTAGTATAGGGGGAGTACGCACAGATACGCAGTATTTT.

This clonotype was observed many times. The V call is TRBV12-3 or TRBV12-4, the J call TRBJ2-1, with unresolved D. CDR3 size: 12 residues. The germline V and J ends were trimmed by 6 bases and 7 bases, with 10 bases remaining between them. The CDR3 nucleotides are TGTGCCAGCAGGCCTAAGGGTAATGAGCAGTTCTTC. It translates to CASRPKGNEQFF.

This clonotype was observed a single time. It may be a read error: a sequence one base away is much more abundant. The rearrangement uses TRBV10-3 and TRBJ1-1; the D gene is possibly TRBD1 (5 bases). Germline V lookup: CDR1 ENHRY, CDR2 SYGVKD. The CDR3 is 13 residues long. CDR3 DNA sequence: TGTGCCATCAGTGAGTCGGGGGGTAATGAAGCTATCTTT. It is translated as CAISESGGNEAIF.

Concerning this clonotype: Possible read error: a much larger clone is one base away. The genes are TRBV5-1 and TRBJ2-1; either TRBD1 or TRBD2 may fit D (6 bases each). The germline CDR1 and CDR2 sequences are SGHRS and YFSETQ. The CDR3 extends over 15 amino acids. The DNA of the CDR3 is TGCGCCAGCAGCGAGGGGGGCCGCGCGTACAATGAGCAGTCCTTC. Its translation: CASSEGGRAYNEQSF.

Details on this clonotype: A read error may produce the germline difference seen at one junction end. The rearrangement joins TRBV2 to TRBJ2-1; D possibly matches TRBD1 or TRBD2 (5 bases each). Gene TRBJ2-7 matches the end of the DNA better, so the J call may be wrong. The CDR3 length is 13 residues. Germline values: CDR1 SNHLY, CDR2 FYNNEI. The CDR3 nucleotides are TGCGCCAGCACATTAGGGGAGTACAATGAGCAGTACTTC. The encoded protein is CASTLGEYNEQYF.